This TCR beta chain is drawn from a study of blood T cell repertoires in COVID-19. This clone appeared a single time. This CDR3 spans 15 amino acids. CDR1 is SGDLS, CDR2 YYNGEE, per germline. Trimming took 0 bases from V and 0 from J; bases not matched to a gene: 3. Assay: immunoSEQ multiplex PCR; the TCRdb copy retains only in-frame clones and omits some. The sample consists of about 50,000 clones, around 84% of them appearing once. The sequence derives from an elderly man with active COVID-19. This sequence joins TRBV9 and TRBJ2-7, with 7 bases lining up with TRBD2. The specimen was peripheral blood. The CDR3, as DNA: TGTGCCAGCAGCGTAGGAGCGGGGAGCTCCTACGAGCAGTACTTC. It is translated as CASSVGAGSSYEQYF.